These 15 T cell receptor beta chains were sequenced from one sample in a study of cytomegalovirus exposure and HLA in healthy donors. The protocol was immunoSEQ multiplex PCR, while the TCRdb copy is restricted to in-frame clones and leaves out a portion. The sample carries roughly 60,000 clones, roughly 96% recorded once. The material sequenced was PBMCs. Every receptor here comes from a man aged 18 to 30 in good health and CMV-seronegative.

V and J are TRBV9 and TRBJ1-1; possible D gene TRBD1, 5 bases. V was cut by 4 bases and J by 8 bases, with 15 bases left in between. Germline V gives CDR1 SGDLS, CDR2 YYNGEE. The CDR3 covers 13 residues. CDR3 in DNA: TGTGCCAGCAGCACCGCGGGACGGAGCGAAGCTTTCTTT. Amino acids: CASSTAGRSEAFF.

CDR3 nucleotides: TGCGCCAGCAGCCAAGCTTCACTTCCGGAGACCCAGTACTTC. Its protein product is CASSQASLPETQYF. The V gene is TRBV4-1, the J gene TRBJ2-5; D remains unclear. This CDR3 comprises 14 residues. The germline V gene has CDR1 MGHRA and CDR2 YSYEKL. V lost 1 base, J lost 5 bases, and 11 bases lay in between.

The chain recombines TRBV4-1 with TRBJ2-5; D is perhaps TRBD1 (5 bases). Germline CDR1 is MGHRA and CDR2 is YSYEKL. Trimming took 0 bases from V and 7 from J, leaving 15 bases between them. The CDR3 spans 15 residues. The CDR3 region has the DNA TGCGCCAGCAGCCAAGAATTTACAGGTATACGGACCCAGTACTTC. Translating it yields CASSQEFTGIRTQYF.

The genes are TRBV29-1 and TRBJ2-3; D perhaps matches TRBD1 (5 bases). Germline loops: CDR1 SQVTM, CDR2 ANQGSEA. Trimming removed 6 bases from V and 2 bases from J, with 15 bases in between. The length of the CDR3 is 14 residues. The CDR3 sequence: CSVSGIITTDTQYF. In nucleotides, the CDR3 is TGCAGCGTATCAGGGATAATTACCACAGATACGCAGTATTTT.

The chain combines TRBV7-9 with TRBJ1-2; D gene ambiguous. The CDR3 runs 15 residues. V gave up 3 bases and J gave up 4 bases, with 15 bases separating them. Germline V gene sequence: CDR1 SEHNR, CDR2 FQNEAQ (reference sequence). The CDR3 region has the DNA TGTGCCAGCAGCTTTGAGCTTCCCCCCATCTATGGCTACACCTTC. This translates into CASSFELPPIYGYTF.

The chain is built from TRBV21-1 and TRBJ2-5; TRBD2, the table's D call, lacks a check against the DNA. TRBV21-1 is a recognized pseudogene. This CDR3 comprises 13 residues. Written as DNA, the CDR3 is TGTGCCAGCAGAAAGGAGGGCGGCATCGCGGGTGACTTC. Translation gives CASRKEGGIAGDF.

This rearrangement joins TRBV5-8 to TRBJ2-7, with 8 bases identical to TRBD2. Germline trimming cut 0 bases from V and 7 bases from J; bases unmatched to any gene: 9. Germline CDR1 and CDR2: SGHTS and YDEGEE. The length of the CDR3 is 15 residues. The CDR3 is CASSLVAGGEEEQYF. The CDR3 nucleotides read TGTGCCAGCAGCTTGGTGGCGGGAGGAGAGGAGGAGCAGTACTTC.

The CDR3 DNA reads as TGCGCCAGCAGCCGAGACAACTACGAGCAGTACTTC. Amino acids: CASSRDNYEQYF. The chain links TRBV4-1 to TRBJ2-7; D is undetermined. The V gene lost 4 bases and the J gene lost 3 bases, with 7 bases spanning the gap. This CDR3 contains 12 residues. Germline CDR1 reads MGHRA; CDR2 reads YSYEKL.

The V gene is TRBV28, the J gene TRBJ1-1; no reliable D call. CDR1 and CDR2 from the germline V gene are MDHEN and SYDVKM. This CDR3 comprises 14 residues. V was cut by 3 bases and J by 1 base, with 9 bases left in between. The CDR3 DNA is TGTGCCAGCAGTTTCTTAACAGAGAACACTGAAGCTTTCTTT. This translates into CASSFLTENTEAFF.

This clone was seen a single time. The gene calls are TRBV6-1 and TRBJ2-5, with a possible D match to TRBD2 (5 bases). In germline, CDR1 is MNHNS, CDR2 SASEGT. This CDR3 comprises 13 residues. V was clipped by 4 bases and J by 1 base, with 7 bases between them. As DNA, the CDR3 is TGTGCCAGCAGTGGAGGGCCCCAAGAGACCCAGTACTTC. It is translated as CASSGGPQETQYF.

This clone occurred once. The chain links TRBV7-2 to TRBJ1-5; 7 positions match TRBD1. The V gene end was trimmed by 1 base and the J gene end by 9 bases; junction bases not matched to a gene: 9. The CDR3 has 15 amino acids. The germline V gene encodes CDR1 SGHTA and CDR2 FQGNSA. The CDR3 bases are TGTGCCAGCAGCTTAGGGTTAGGGGGCGTGGGGCCCCAGCATTTT. Encoded protein: CASSLGLGGVGPQHF.

The chain is built from TRBV9 and TRBJ2-3, with 10 bases aligning to TRBD2. This CDR3 comprises 15 residues. The J segment lost 5 bases and the V segment lost 0 bases, leaving 3 bases of the junction unmatched. Germline CDR1 is SGDLS and CDR2 is YYNGEE. CDR3 DNA sequence: TGTGCCAGCAGCGTAGCTTTAGCGGGAGGAGATACGCAGTATTTT. It codes for CASSVALAGGDTQYF.

V gene TRBV25-1 combines with J gene TRBJ1-1, with D possibly TRBD1 on 5 matching bases. With 2 bases removed from V and 8 bases from J, the gap between germline ends came to 9 bases. Germline CDR1 and CDR2: MGHDK and SYGVNS. CDR3 size: 12 residues. Here the CDR3 DNA reads TGTGCCAGCAGTGAAAGTCCAGGGGAAGCTTTCTTT. This sequence encodes CASSESPGEAFF.

The chain joins TRBV5-1 to TRBJ2-3, with 9 bases aligning to TRBD2. The CDR3 length is 15 residues. CDR1 is SGHRS and CDR2 is YFSETQ in the germline V gene. Trimming removed 1 base from V and 3 bases from J; junction bases left unmatched: 3. The DNA for the CDR3 is TGCGCCAGCAGCTTGCCCCTAGCGGGGACAGATACGCAGTATTTT. Protein: CASSLPLAGTDTQYF.

This clone was picked up one time. The chain uses TRBV7-8 and TRBJ2-1; 13 bases are a match to TRBD2. Germline-derived CDR1 and CDR2 are SGHVS and FQNEAQ. CDR3 length equals 20 residues. The junction had 18 bases not matched to a gene; V was cut back by 4 bases and J by 6 bases. DNA of the CDR3: TGTGCCAGCAGCTCCCGGCTCCGGCCCCTGACTAGCGGGAGGTCCAATGAGCAGTTCTTC. It codes for CASSSRLRPLTSGRSNEQFF.